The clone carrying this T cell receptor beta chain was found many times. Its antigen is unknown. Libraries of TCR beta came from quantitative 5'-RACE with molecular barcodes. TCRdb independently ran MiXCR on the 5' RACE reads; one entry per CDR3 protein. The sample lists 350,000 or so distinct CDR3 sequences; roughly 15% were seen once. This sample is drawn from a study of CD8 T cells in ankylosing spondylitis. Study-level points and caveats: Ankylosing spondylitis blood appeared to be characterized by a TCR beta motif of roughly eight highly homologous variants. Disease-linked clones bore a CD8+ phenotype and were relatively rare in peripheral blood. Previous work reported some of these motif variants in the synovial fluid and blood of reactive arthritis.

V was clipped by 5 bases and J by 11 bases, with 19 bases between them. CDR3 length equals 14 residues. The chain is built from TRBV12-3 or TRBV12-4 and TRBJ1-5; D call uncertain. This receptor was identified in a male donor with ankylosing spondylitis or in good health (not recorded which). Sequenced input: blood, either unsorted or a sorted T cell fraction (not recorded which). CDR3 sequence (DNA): TGTGCCAGCAGTCAGGAGGGCACCGTGCCGTCCCAGCATTTT. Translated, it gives CASSQEGTVPSQHF.